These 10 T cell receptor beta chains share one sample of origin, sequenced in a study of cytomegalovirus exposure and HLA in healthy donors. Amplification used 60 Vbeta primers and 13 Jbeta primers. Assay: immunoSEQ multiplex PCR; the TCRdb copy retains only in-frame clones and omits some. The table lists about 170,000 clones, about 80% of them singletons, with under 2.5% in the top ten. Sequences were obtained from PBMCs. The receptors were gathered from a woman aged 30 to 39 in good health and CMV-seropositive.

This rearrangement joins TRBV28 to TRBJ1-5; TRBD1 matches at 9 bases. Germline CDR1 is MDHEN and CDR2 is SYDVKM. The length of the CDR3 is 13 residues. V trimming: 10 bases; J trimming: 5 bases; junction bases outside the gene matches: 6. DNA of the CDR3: TGTGCCATTACAGGGGGCAGGGATCAGCCCCAGCATTTT. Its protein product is CAITGGRDQPQHF.

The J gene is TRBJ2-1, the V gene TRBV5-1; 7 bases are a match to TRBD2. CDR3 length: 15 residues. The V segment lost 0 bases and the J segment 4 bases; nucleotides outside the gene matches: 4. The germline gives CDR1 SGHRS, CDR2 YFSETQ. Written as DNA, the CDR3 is TGCGCCAGCAGCTTGGCCGCGGGAGAGTACAATGAGCAGTTCTTC. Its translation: CASSLAAGEYNEQFF.

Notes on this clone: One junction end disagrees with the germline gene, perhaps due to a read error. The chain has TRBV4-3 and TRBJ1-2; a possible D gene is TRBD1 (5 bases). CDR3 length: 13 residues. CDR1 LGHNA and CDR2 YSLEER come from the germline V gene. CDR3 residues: CASSQDRWGVHFF. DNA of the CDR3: TGCGCCAGCAGCCAAGATCGATGGGGGGTCCATTTCTTC.

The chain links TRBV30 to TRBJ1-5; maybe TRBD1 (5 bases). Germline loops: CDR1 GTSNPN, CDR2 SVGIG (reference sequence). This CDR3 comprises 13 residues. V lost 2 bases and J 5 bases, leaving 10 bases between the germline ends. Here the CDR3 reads CAWSPQGYQPQHF. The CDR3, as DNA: TGTGCCTGGAGTCCTCAGGGTTATCAGCCCCAGCATTTT.

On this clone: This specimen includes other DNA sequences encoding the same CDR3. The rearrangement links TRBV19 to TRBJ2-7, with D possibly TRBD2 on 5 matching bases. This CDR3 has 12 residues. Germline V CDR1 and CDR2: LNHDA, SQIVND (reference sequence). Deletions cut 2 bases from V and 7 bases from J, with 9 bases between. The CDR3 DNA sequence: TGTGCCAGTAGTATATCTGCGGGTGAGCAGTACTTC. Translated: CASSISAGEQYF.

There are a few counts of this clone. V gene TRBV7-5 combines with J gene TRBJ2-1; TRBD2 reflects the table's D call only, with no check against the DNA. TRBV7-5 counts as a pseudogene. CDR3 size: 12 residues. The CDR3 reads CVRSLERNEQFF. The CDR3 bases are TGTGTCAGAAGCTTAGAACGGAATGAGCAGTTCTTC.

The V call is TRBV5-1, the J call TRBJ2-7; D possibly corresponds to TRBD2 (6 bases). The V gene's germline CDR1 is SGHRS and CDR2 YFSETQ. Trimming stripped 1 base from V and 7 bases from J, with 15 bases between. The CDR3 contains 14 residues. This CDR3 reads CASSLNGVEGEQYF. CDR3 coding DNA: TGCGCCAGCAGCTTGAACGGGGTGGAGGGAGAGCAGTACTTC.

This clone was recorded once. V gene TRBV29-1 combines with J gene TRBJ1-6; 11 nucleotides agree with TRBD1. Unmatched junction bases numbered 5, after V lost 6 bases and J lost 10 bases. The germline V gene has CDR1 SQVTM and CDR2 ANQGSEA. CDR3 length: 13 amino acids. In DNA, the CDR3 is TGCAGCGTCCAGGACAGGGGGCGGTCACCCCTCCACTTT. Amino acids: CSVQDRGRSPLHF. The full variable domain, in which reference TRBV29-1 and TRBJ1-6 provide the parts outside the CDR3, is SAVISQKPSRDICQRGTSLTIQCQVDSQVTMMFWYRQQPGQSLTLIATANQGSEATYESGFVIDKFPISRPNLTFSTLTVSNMSPEDSSIYLCSVQDRGRSPLHFGNGTRLTVT.

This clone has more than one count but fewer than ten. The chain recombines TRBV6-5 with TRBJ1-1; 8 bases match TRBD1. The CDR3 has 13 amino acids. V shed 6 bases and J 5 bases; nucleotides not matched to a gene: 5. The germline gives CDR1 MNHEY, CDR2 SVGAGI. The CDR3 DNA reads TGTGCCAGCAGGCAGGACAGGGTAACTGAAGCTTTCTTT. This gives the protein CASRQDRVTEAFF.

The CDR3 spells CASSPDRRIDNEQFF. The CDR3 bases are TGTGCCAGCAGCCCGGACAGGAGGATCGACAATGAGCAGTTCTTC. The genes are TRBV5-6 and TRBJ2-1; 7 nucleotides match TRBD1. CDR3 length: 15 amino acids. The germline CDR1 and CDR2 sequences are SGHDT and YYEEEE. Trimming at V came to 4 bases and at J to 5 bases, leaving 9 bases not matched to a gene. Full variable domain (remainder filled in from reference TRBV5-6 and TRBJ2-1): DAGVTQSPTHLIKTRGQQVTLRCSPKSGHDTVSWYQQALGQGPQFIFQYYEEEERQRGNFPDRFSGHQFPNYSSELNVNALLLGDSALYLCASSPDRRIDNEQFFGPGTRLTVL.